A single sample is the source of the 32 T cell receptor beta chains below, sequenced in a study of T-cell reconstitution after alpha-beta-depleted transplantation in children. Unique molecular identifiers were incorporated when the TCRbeta library was constructed. MiXCR was run by TCRdb on the PCR reads, yielding one entry per CDR3 protein. This table has 700,000 to 950,000 distinct CDR3 sequences, about 15% appearing once. Here the sequenced sample was PBMCs, mostly from graft donor cells, taken 360 days after TCRalphabeta/CD19-depleted stem cell transplant. All receptors come from a male patient younger than 18 who had a stem cell transplant for acute lymphoblastic leukemia, so the T cells may come from the graft donor.

The gene calls are TRBV2 and TRBJ2-7; TRBD2 matches 9 bases. Per germline, CDR1 SNHLY and CDR2 FYNNEI. CDR3 length equals 15 residues. The junction had 6 bases not matched to a gene; V was cut back by 4 bases and J by 2 bases. In DNA, the CDR3 is TGTGCCAGCAGTGGGACTAGCGAAATAACCTACGAGCAGTACTTC. Protein: CASSGTSEITYEQYF. The full variable domain, completed using reference TRBV2 and TRBJ2-7, is EPEVTQTPSHQVTQMGQEVILRCVPISNHLYFYWYRQILGQKVEFLVSFYNNEISEKSEIFDDQFSVERPDGSNFTLKIRSTKLEDSAMYFCASSGTSEITYEQYFGPGTRLTVT.

This clonotype was observed a handful of times. The rearrangement joins TRBV29-1 to TRBJ1-1; the D gene is possibly TRBD1 (6 bases). V gave up 6 bases and J gave up 8 bases, with 16 bases separating them. The V gene's germline CDR1 is SQVTM and CDR2 ANQGSEA. The CDR3 sequence is 12 residues long. The CDR3 DNA is TGCAGCGTCGTCTGGGGGCAGGGGGAAGCTTTCTTT. Protein product: CSVVWGQGEAFF.

This clonotype was seen ten or more times. The chain carries TRBV12-3 or TRBV12-4 and TRBJ2-4; a possible D gene is TRBD1 (6 bases). The CDR3 has 16 amino acids. V was shortened by 7 bases and J by 0 bases, with 16 bases between the two germline ends. Here the CDR3 reads CASTAGDPLAKNIQYF. The CDR3 DNA reads TGTGCCAGCACCGCAGGGGACCCGTTAGCCAAAAACATTCAGTACTTC.

This clonotype occurred a few times. The gene calls are TRBV5-5 and TRBJ2-4, with D possibly matching TRBD1 (5 bases). V lost 4 bases and J lost 3, with 14 bases in between. This CDR3 is built from 15 residues. Germline V gene sequence: CDR1 SGHKS, CDR2 YYEKEE (reference sequence). This chain's CDR3 is CASSNSGSVKNIQYF. CDR3 DNA sequence: TGTGCCAGCAGCAACTCAGGGTCGGTCAAAAACATTCAGTACTTC. Supplemented by reference TRBV5-5 and TRBJ2-4, the full variable domain reads DAGVTQSPTHLIKTRGQQVTLRCSPISGHKSVSWYQQVLGQGPQFIFQYYEKEERGRGNFPDRFSARQFPNYSSELNVNALLLGDSALYLCASSNSGSVKNIQYFGAGTRLSVL.

The genes are TRBV7-2 and TRBJ2-7; 8 bases are a match to TRBD1. Trimming cost V 8 bases and J 7 bases; bases outside gene matches: 13. Looked up from germline, CDR1 is SGHTA and CDR2 is FQGNSA. The CDR3 covers 14 residues. CDR3: CASFITQGAGEQYF. CDR3 DNA: TGTGCCAGCTTCATAACCCAGGGGGCGGGGGAGCAGTACTTC.

The chain couples TRBV5-1 to TRBJ2-7, with D tentatively TRBD1 or TRBD2 (5 bases each). Germline loops: CDR1 SGHRS, CDR2 YFSETQ. This CDR3 contains 14 residues. V gave up 7 bases and J gave up 3 bases, with 17 bases separating them. CDR3 DNA: TGCGCCAGCCACAGAGGGGACGTGGTCTACGAGCAGTACTTC. Amino acids: CASHRGDVVYEQYF. Together with reference TRBV5-1 and TRBJ2-7, the CDR3 gives the full variable domain: KAGVTQTPRYLIKTRGQQVTLSCSPISGHRSVSWYQQTPGQGLQFLFEYFSETQRNKGNFPGRFSGRQFSNSRSEMNVSTLELGDSALYLCASHRGDVVYEQYFGPGTRLTVT.

This clonotype occurred a few times. V and J are TRBV12-3 or TRBV12-4 and TRBJ1-2; D is unresolved. The V end was cut by 3 bases, the J end by 3 bases, with 8 bases between. This CDR3 is built from 13 residues. CDR3 DNA sequence: TGTGCCAGCAGTTTCGGCCGGTACTATGGCTACACCTTC. Its protein product is CASSFGRYYGYTF.

The V call is TRBV7-2, the J call TRBJ2-2, with a possible D match to TRBD1 (5 bases). V lost 1 base and J lost 3, with 15 bases in between. The CDR3 loop spans 17 amino acids. The germline CDR1 and CDR2 sequences are SGHTA and FQGNSA. The CDR3 loop is CASSLGSTAPYTGELFF. The DNA for the CDR3 is TGTGCCAGCAGCTTAGGGTCGACAGCTCCCTACACCGGGGAGCTGTTTTTT.

The chain uses TRBV7-8 and TRBJ2-3, with D unresolved. The CDR3 has 14 residues. V was pared by 1 base and J by 11 bases, with 16 bases between. Germline lookup yields CDR1 SGHVS and CDR2 FQNEAQ. The CDR3 DNA follows: TGTGCCAGCAGCTTAGTGAGGCTCGTCTACTTGCAGTATTTT. Amino acid sequence: CASSLVRLVYLQYF. Supplemented by reference TRBV7-8 and TRBJ2-3, the full variable domain reads GAGVSQSPRYKVAKRGQDVALRCDPISGHVSLFWYQQALGQGPEFLTYFQNEAQLDKSGLPSDRFFAERPEGSVSTLKIQRTQQEDSAVYLCASSLVRLVYLQYFGPGTRLTVL.

Only one count was recorded for this clonotype. The rearrangement uses TRBV6-2 or TRBV6-3 and TRBJ2-1; 8 nucleotides agree with TRBD1. The CDR3 is 16 amino acids. The V and J ends lost 7 bases and 3 bases, in that order; junction bases with no gene match: 11. Germline V gene data show CDR1 as MNHEY and CDR2 as SVGEGT. In nucleotides, the CDR3 is TGTGCCAGCACCCATAGGTCCGGGACAGGCTACAATGAGCAGTTCTTC. Its protein product is CASTHRSGTGYNEQFF.

The chain carries TRBV3-1 and TRBJ2-1; tentatively, D is TRBD1 or TRBD2 (5 bases each). The CDR3 has 17 amino acids. The ends were cut back, 0 bases at V and 4 bases at J, with 16 bases in the middle. Germline CDR1 LGHDT, CDR2 YNNKEL (reference sequence). CDR3 loop: CASSQERARGFYNEQFF. The CDR3, as DNA: TGTGCCAGCAGCCAAGAGAGGGCTAGGGGATTTTACAATGAGCAGTTCTTC.

A few counts support this clonotype. The chain recombines TRBV24-1 with TRBJ2-7; TRBD2 aligns across 11 bases. CDR1 is KGHDR and CDR2 is SFDVKD in the germline V gene. This CDR3 is built from 15 residues. V lost 3 bases and J lost 6; bases outside the gene matches: 6. DNA of the CDR3: TGTGCCACCAGTGATCCTACTAGCGGGAGACGCGAGCAGTACTTC. Its protein is CATSDPTSGRREQYF.

CDR3 in amino acids: CASSRVATGELFF. The CDR3 nucleotides read TGCGCCAGCAGCCGGGTAGCGACCGGGGAGCTGTTTTTT. The rearrangement joins TRBV5-1 to TRBJ2-2, with D perhaps matching TRBD2 (5 bases). Trimming pared 4 bases from V and 5 bases from J, leaving 9 bases between. The length of the CDR3 is 13 residues. CDR1 and CDR2 (germline): SGHRS, YFSETQ.

This clonotype was counted many times. The chain recombines TRBV4-2 with TRBJ2-5; 9 nucleotides match TRBD2. CDR3 length: 17 residues. Germline lookup yields CDR1 LGHNA and CDR2 YNFKEQ. V shed 1 base and J 1 base; nucleotides not matched to a gene: 7. The CDR3 sequence is CASSQGLAGGPQETQYF. The CDR3, as DNA: TGTGCCAGCAGCCAAGGCCTGGCGGGAGGGCCCCAAGAGACCCAGTACTTC.

The V call is TRBV6-1, the J call TRBJ1-1; perhaps TRBD1 as D (6 bases). The CDR3 has 14 residues. V dropped 6 bases and J dropped 6 bases, with 17 bases sitting between them. CDR1 is MNHNS, CDR2 SASEGT, per germline. The CDR3 sequence: CASSQLGTLAEAFF. Here the CDR3 DNA reads TGTGCCAGCAGCCAACTCGGGACACTAGCTGAAGCTTTCTTT.

The chain is built from TRBV7-3 and TRBJ2-7; TRBD1 matches 9 bases. Trimming cost V 5 bases and J 6 bases; bases outside gene matches: 8. Germline CDR1 and CDR2: SGHTA and FQGTGA. The length of the CDR3 is 14 residues. This CDR3 is CASSPTGGLLEQYF. In DNA form, the CDR3 reads TGTGCCAGCAGCCCGACAGGGGGGCTCCTCGAGCAGTACTTC.

This chain links TRBV21-1 with TRBJ2-7. TRBV21-1 is listed as a pseudogene. This CDR3 is 13 amino acids long. The CDR3 here is CASSKGSSYEQYF. CDR3 sequence (DNA): TGTGCCAGCAGCAAAGGGAGCTCCTACGAGCAGTACTTC.

This clonotype was found a few times. The chain is built from TRBV25-1 and TRBJ1-6; no clear D gene. V was trimmed by 1 base and J by 5 bases, leaving 6 bases between them. The CDR3 extends over 14 amino acids. Germline values: CDR1 MGHDK, CDR2 SYGVNS. The CDR3 protein is CASSELYNNSPLHF. The CDR3 region has the DNA TGTGCCAGCAGTGAATTGTACAATAATTCACCCCTCCACTTT.

This clonotype was picked up a small number of times. This sequence joins TRBV5-1 and TRBJ2-5; D is ambiguous. The ends were cut back, 0 bases at V and 4 bases at J, with 10 bases in the middle. CDR1 is SGHRS and CDR2 is YFSETQ in the germline V gene. The CDR3 contains 14 residues. The CDR3 sequence is CASSLEGSRETQYF. The CDR3 nucleotides are TGCGCCAGCAGCTTGGAAGGCAGCCGAGAGACCCAGTACTTC.

This clonotype was observed at least ten times. The CDR3 sequence: CSANQRGVGANVLTF. The CDR3 region has the DNA TGCAGTGCTAACCAAAGGGGCGTAGGGGCCAACGTCCTGACTTTC. The chain combines TRBV20-1 with TRBJ2-6; D perhaps matches TRBD1 (5 bases). The length of the CDR3 is 15 residues. Germline CDR1 is DFQATT and CDR2 is SNEGSKA (reference sequence). Between the trimmed V and J ends, which lost 4 bases and 4 bases, there was a span of 14 bases.

This clonotype has more than one count but fewer than ten. This chain uses TRBV10-2 with TRBJ2-2; maybe TRBD2 (5 bases). CDR3 size: 13 residues. V shed 3 bases and J shed 7 bases, with 9 bases lying between them. The V gene's germline CDR1 is WSHSY and CDR2 SAAADI. The CDR3 spells CASSELVLGELFF. CDR3 sequence (DNA): TGCGCCAGCAGTGAACTAGTCCTCGGGGAGCTGTTTTTT.

This clonotype was detected ten times or more. The rearrangement joins TRBV6-2 or TRBV6-3 to TRBJ2-1; 8 bases are shared with TRBD2. This CDR3 region has 17 residues. Unmatched junction bases numbered 11, after V lost 0 bases and J lost 7 bases. Germline V gives CDR1 MNHEY, CDR2 SVGEGT. CDR3: CASSYSSVAGPSNEQFF. CDR3 nucleotide sequence: TGTGCCAGCAGTTACTCGTCGGTAGCGGGACCATCAAATGAGCAGTTCTTC.

This clonotype was recorded a few times. The V call is TRBV11-2, the J call TRBJ2-3; a weak D match, TRBD2 (6 bases). Per the germline V gene, CDR1 is SGHAT and CDR2 is FQNNGV. Trimming took off 3 bases at V and 4 bases at J, with 17 bases between the two ends. This CDR3 contains 16 residues. The CDR3 nucleotides are TGTGCCAGCAGCTTCGGGGCCCGGAGGGTCCCAGATACGCAGTATTTT. As protein: CASSFGARRVPDTQYF.

This clonotype has only a few counts. V gene TRBV7-9 combines with J gene TRBJ2-2; 9 nucleotides align to TRBD1. V was clipped by 5 bases and J by 7 bases; unmatched bases: 11. The CDR3 extends over 16 amino acids. From germline, CDR1 is SEHNR and CDR2 FQNEAQ (reference sequence). The chain's CDR3 is CASSQYRQGEGGELFF. Written as DNA, the CDR3 is TGTGCCAGCAGCCAGTACCGACAGGGGGAAGGCGGGGAGCTGTTTTTT.

Of note for this clonotype: One end of the junction does not line up with germline, which may come from a read error. The chain is built from TRBV7-9 and TRBJ2-7, with TRBD1 matching over 7 bases. This CDR3 is 14 amino acids long. Per germline, CDR1 SEHNR and CDR2 FQNEAQ (reference sequence). CDR3 sequence reads: CASSHTGDPYGQYF. The CDR3 DNA sequence: TGTGCCAGCAGCCATACAGGGGACCCCTACGGGCAGTACTTC.

This clonotype was detected a few times. The CDR3 is CASSLLSHTQYF. The CDR3 nucleotides read TGTGCCAGCAGCCTACTGTCCCATACGCAGTATTTT. This rearrangement joins TRBV14 to TRBJ2-3; D ambiguous. V was clipped by 4 bases and J by 7 bases, with 9 bases between them. Germline-derived CDR1 and CDR2 are SGHDN and FVKESK. The CDR3 extends over 12 amino acids.

This clonotype was counted only a few times. V usage is TRBV3-1 and J usage is TRBJ2-3, with D perhaps given as TRBD1 or TRBD2 (5 bases each). The CDR3 runs 14 residues. V shed 3 bases and J shed 2 bases, with 9 bases lying between them. Looked up from germline, CDR1 is LGHDT and CDR2 is YNNKEL (reference sequence). The CDR3 region is CASSQGPYTDTQYF. CDR3 DNA sequence: TGTGCCAGCAGCCAGGGACCTTACACAGATACGCAGTATTTT.

The rearrangement uses TRBV18 and TRBJ2-7; D may be TRBD1 (6 bases). The CDR3 spans 15 residues. V gave up 2 bases and J gave up 0 bases, with 11 bases separating them. Germline-derived CDR1 and CDR2 are KGHSH and LQKENI. CDR3 sequence: CASSPWGLRSYEQYF. CDR3 DNA sequence: TGTGCCAGCTCACCATGGGGGCTCCGCTCCTACGAGCAGTACTTC.

This clonotype was detected a few times. The CDR3: CASSLASSGPITDTQYF. CDR3 in DNA: TGTGCCAGCAGCTTAGCAAGTAGCGGGCCGATCACAGATACGCAGTATTTT. This chain joins TRBV7-6 and TRBJ2-3; TRBD2 agrees at 7 bases. Per the germline V gene, CDR1 is SGHVS and CDR2 is FNYEAQ. V gave up 0 bases and J gave up 2 bases; unmatched junction bases: 8. The CDR3 covers 17 residues.

In its sample, this clonotype was seen a few times. The rearrangement links TRBV12-3 or TRBV12-4 to TRBJ1-6; perhaps TRBD1 as D (6 bases). V gave up 6 bases and J gave up 4 bases, with 16 bases separating them. There are 16 residues in the CDR3. The CDR3 sequence is CASRTAGTPYNSPLHF. Here the CDR3 DNA reads TGTGCCAGCAGGACCGCGGGGACACCTTATAATTCACCCCTCCACTTT.

The V and J genes are TRBV19 and TRBJ1-1; D gene unclear. V lost 5 bases and J 1 base, leaving 11 bases between the germline ends. This CDR3 is built from 14 residues. Germline assignment: CDR1 LNHDA and CDR2 SQIVND (reference sequence). CDR3 sequence: CASSPNSANTEAFF. The CDR3 DNA reads as TGTGCCAGTAGTCCCAATTCAGCGAACACTGAAGCTTTCTTT.

This clonotype was found many times. The J gene is TRBJ2-7, the V gene TRBV12-3 or TRBV12-4, with D possibly matching TRBD1 (5 bases). V lost 2 bases, J lost 3 bases, and 14 bases lay in between. This CDR3 comprises 15 residues. The CDR3 DNA follows: TGTGCCAGCAGTTTATATTGGGAAAGGGGCTACGAGCAGTACTTC. Translating gives CASSLYWERGYEQYF.